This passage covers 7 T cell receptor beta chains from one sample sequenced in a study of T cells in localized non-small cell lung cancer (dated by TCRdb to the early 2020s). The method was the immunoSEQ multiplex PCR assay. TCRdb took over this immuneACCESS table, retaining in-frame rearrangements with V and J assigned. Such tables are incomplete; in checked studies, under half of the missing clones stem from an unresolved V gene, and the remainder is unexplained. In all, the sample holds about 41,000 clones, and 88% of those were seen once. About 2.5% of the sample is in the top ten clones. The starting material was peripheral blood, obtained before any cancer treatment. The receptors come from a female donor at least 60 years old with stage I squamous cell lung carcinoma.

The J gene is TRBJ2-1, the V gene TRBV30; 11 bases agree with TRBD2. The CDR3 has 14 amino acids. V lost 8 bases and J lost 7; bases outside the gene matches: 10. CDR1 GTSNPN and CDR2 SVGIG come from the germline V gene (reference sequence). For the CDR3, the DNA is TGTGCCCGGACAGTAGCGGGAGGGCCGAATGAGCAGTTCTTC. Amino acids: CARTVAGGPNEQFF. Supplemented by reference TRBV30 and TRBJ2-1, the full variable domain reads SQTIHQWPATLVQPVGSPLSLECTVEGTSNPNLYWYRQAAGRGLQLLFYSVGIGQISSEVPQNLSASRPQDRQFILSSKKLLLSDSGFYLCARTVAGGPNEQFFGPGTRLTVL.

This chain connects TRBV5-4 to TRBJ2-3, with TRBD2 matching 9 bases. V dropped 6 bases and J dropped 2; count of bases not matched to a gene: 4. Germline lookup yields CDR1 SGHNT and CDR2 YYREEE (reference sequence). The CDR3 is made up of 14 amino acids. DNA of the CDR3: TGTGCCAGCAAAGCGGGAGGATTCACAGATACGCAGTATTTT. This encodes CASKAGGFTDTQYF.

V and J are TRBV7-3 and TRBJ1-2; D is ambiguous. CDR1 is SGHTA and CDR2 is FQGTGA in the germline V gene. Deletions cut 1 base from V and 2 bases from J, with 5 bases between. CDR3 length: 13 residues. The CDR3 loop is CASSLNRNYGYTF. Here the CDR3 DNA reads TGTGCCAGCAGCTTAAACAGAAACTATGGCTACACCTTC.

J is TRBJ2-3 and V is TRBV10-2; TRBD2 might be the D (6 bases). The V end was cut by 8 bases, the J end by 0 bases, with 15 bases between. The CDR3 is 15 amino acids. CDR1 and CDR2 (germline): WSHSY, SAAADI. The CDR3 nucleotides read TGCGCCAGCTATCCCCGACGGGGGAGCACAGATACGCAGTATTTT. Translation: CASYPRRGSTDTQYF.

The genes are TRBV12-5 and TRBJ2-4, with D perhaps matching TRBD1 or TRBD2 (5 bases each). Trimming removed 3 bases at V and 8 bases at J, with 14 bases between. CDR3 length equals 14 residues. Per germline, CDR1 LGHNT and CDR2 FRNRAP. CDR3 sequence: CASGFRGLGDIQYF. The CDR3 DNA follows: TGTGCTAGTGGTTTTAGAGGGTTGGGGGACATTCAGTACTTC.

As DNA, the CDR3 is TGTGCCAGTAGTATCCCGGGACAGGGTGGTGGCTACACCTTC. It is translated as CASSIPGQGGGYTF. The V gene is TRBV19, the J gene TRBJ1-2; the match to TRBD1 covers 9 bases. J lost 7 bases, V lost 3 bases, and 6 bases had no gene match. CDR1 is LNHDA and CDR2 is SQIVND in the germline V gene (reference sequence). This CDR3 contains 14 residues.

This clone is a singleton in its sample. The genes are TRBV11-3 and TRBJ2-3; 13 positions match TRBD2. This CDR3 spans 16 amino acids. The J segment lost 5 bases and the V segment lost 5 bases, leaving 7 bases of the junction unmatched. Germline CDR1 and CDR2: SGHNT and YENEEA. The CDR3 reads CASSRRTSGSIDTQYF. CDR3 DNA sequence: TGTGCCAGCAGCCGGCGGACTAGCGGGAGTATAGATACGCAGTATTTT.